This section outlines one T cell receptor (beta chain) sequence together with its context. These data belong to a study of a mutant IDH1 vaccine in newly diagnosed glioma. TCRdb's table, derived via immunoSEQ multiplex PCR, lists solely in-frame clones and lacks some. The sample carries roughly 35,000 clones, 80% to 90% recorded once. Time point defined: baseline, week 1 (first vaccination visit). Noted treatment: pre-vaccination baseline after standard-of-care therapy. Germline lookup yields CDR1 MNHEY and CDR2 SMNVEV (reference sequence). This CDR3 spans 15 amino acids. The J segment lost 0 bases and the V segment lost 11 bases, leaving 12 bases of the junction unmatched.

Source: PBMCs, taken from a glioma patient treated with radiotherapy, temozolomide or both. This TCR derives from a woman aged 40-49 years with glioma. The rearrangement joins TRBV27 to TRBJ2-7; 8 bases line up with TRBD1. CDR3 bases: TGTGCCCATCATGGGGCAGGGGGCGGCTCCTACGAGCAGTACTTC. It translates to CAHHGAGGGSYEQYF.